Described below is a single TCR beta chain sequence and its context. Its antigen is undetermined. Trimming took off 5 bases at V and 1 base at J, with 14 bases between the two ends. There are 15 residues in the CDR3. Looked up from germline, CDR1 is LNHNV and CDR2 is YYDKDF (reference sequence). This specimen belongs to a study of beta chain features in type 1 diabetes. The study reverse transcribed the entire isolated RNA, so it sequenced expressed TCRB transcripts. TCRdb's table, derived via immunoSEQ multiplex PCR, lists solely in-frame clones and lacks some. The sample gives over 100,000 clones, about 15% of which show up once; 2% to 3% is in the top ten. Regarding the study as a whole: There was a moderate but significant shortening of TCRB CDR3s in all four CD4+ subsets of Type 1 diabetes patients.

The receptor was isolated from a man between 25 and 39 years old with type 1 diabetes. The rearrangement uses TRBV15 and TRBJ1-2; D is uncertain. Sample: central memory CD4+ T cells from blood. CDR3 nucleotides: TGTGCCACCAGCCTTTCGATGAACTATAACTATGGCTACACCTTC. Translated: CATSLSMNYNYGYTF.